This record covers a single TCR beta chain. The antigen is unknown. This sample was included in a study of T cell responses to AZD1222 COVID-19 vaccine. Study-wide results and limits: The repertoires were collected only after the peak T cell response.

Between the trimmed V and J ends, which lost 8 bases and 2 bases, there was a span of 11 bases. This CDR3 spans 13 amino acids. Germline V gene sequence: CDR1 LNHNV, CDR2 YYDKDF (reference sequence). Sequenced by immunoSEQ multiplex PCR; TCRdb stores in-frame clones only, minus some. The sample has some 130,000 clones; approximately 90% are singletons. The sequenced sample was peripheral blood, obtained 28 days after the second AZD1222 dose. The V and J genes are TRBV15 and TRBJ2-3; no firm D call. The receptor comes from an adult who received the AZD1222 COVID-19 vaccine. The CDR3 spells CATLARNTDTQYF. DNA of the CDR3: TGTGCCACCTTGGCTCGAAACACAGATACGCAGTATTTT. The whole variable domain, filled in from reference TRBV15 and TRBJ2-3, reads DAMVIQNPRYQVTQFGKPVTLSCSQTLNHNVMYWYQQKSSQAPKLLFHYYDKDFNNEADTPDNFQSRRPNTSFCFLDIRSPGLGDTAMYLCATLARNTDTQYFGPGTRLTVL.